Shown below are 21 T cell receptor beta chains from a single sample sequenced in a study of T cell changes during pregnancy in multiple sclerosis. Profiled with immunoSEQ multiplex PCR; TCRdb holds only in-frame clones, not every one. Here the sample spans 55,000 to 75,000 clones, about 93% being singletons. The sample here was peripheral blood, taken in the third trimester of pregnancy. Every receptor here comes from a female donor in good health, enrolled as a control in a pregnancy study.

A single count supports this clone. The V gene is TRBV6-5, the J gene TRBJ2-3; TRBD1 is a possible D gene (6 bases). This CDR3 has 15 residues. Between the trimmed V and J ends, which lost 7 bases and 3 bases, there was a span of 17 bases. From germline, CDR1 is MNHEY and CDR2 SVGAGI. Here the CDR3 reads CASNEDRGTTDTQYF. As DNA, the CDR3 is TGTGCCAGCAATGAGGACAGAGGGACAACAGATACGCAGTATTTT.

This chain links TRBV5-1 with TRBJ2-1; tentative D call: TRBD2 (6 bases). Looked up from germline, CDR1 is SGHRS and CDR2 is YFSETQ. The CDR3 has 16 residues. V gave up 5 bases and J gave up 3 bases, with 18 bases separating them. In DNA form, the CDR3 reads TGCGCCAGCAGACGATCTAGCGCGGTAAGCTACAATGAGCAGTTCTTC. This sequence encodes CASRRSSAVSYNEQFF.

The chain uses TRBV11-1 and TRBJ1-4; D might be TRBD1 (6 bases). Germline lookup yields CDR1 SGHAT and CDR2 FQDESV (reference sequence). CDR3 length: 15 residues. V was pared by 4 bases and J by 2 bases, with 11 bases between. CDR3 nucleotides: TGTGCCAGCAGCTCCACAGGGCGCACTAATGAAAAACTGTTTTTT. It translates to CASSSTGRTNEKLFF.

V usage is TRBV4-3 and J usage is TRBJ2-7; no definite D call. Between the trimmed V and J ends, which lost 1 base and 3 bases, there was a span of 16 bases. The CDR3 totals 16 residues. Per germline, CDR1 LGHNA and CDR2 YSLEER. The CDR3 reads CASSQGEEAEFYEQYF. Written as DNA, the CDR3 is TGCGCCAGCAGCCAAGGAGAAGAGGCAGAGTTCTACGAGCAGTACTTC.

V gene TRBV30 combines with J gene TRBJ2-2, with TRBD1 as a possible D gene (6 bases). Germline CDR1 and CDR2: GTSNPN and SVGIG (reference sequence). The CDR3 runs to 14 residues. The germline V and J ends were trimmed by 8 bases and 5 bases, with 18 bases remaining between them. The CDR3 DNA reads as TGTGCCAGTCCCCCAAAGGGGGAAACCGGGGAGCTGTTTTTT. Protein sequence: CASPPKGETGELFF.

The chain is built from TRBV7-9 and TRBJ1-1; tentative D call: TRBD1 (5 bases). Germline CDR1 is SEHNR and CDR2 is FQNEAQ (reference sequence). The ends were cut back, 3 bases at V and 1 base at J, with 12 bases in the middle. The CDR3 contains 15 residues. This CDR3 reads CASSFLGQENTEAFF. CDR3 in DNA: TGTGCCAGCAGCTTTCTGGGGCAGGAGAACACTGAAGCTTTCTTT. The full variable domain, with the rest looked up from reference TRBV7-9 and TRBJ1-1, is DTGVSQNPRHKITKRGQNVTFRCDPISEHNRLYWYRQTLGQGPEFLTYFQNEAQLEKSRLLSDRFSAERPKGSFSTLEIQRTEQGDSAMYLCASSFLGQENTEAFFGQGTRLTVV.

The CDR3 here is CASSPGTGAINTEAFF. DNA of the CDR3: TGTGCCAGCAGCCCCGGGACAGGGGCAATTAACACTGAAGCTTTCTTT. The chain is built from TRBV4-2 and TRBJ1-1, with 10 bases matching TRBD1. The CDR3 runs 16 residues. Germline V gene lookup returns CDR1 LGHNA and CDR2 YNFKEQ. Trimming at V came to 4 bases and at J to 2 bases, leaving 7 bases not matched to a gene.

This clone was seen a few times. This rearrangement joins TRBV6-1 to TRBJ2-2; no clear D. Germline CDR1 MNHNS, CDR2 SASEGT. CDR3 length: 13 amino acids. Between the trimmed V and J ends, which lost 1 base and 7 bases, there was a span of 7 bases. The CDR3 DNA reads TGTGCCAGCAGTGAAGTGAGTTTCGGGGAGCTGTTTTTT. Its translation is CASSEVSFGELFF.

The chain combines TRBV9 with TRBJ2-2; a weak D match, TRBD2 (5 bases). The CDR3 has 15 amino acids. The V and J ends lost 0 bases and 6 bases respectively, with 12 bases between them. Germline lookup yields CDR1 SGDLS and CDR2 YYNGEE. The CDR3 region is CASSVGGRSPGELFF. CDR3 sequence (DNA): TGTGCCAGCAGCGTAGGAGGGCGGTCACCCGGGGAGCTGTTTTTT. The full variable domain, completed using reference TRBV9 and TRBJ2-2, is DSGVTQTPKHLITATGQRVTLRCSPRSGDLSVYWYQQSLDQGLQFLIQYYNGEERAKGNILERFSAQQFPDLHSELNLSSLELGDSALYFCASSVGGRSPGELFFGEGSRLTVL.

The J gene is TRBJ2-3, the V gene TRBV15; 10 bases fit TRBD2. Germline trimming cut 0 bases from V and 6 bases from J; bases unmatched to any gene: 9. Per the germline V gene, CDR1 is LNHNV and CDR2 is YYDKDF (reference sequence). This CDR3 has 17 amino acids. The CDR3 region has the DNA TGTGCCACCAGCAGAGAAGCGAGCGGGGGGGCATCGGATACGCAGTATTTT. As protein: CATSREASGGASDTQYF. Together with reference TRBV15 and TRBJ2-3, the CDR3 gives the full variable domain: DAMVIQNPRYQVTQFGKPVTLSCSQTLNHNVMYWYQQKSSQAPKLLFHYYDKDFNNEADTPDNFQSRRPNTSFCFLDIRSPGLGDTAMYLCATSREASGGASDTQYFGPGTRLTVL.

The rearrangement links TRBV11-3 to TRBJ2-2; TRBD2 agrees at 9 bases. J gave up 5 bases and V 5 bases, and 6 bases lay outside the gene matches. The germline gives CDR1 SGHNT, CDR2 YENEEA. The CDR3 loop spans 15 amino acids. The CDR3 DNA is TGTGCCAGCAGCGGAGCGGGGGGTAGGACCGGGGAGCTGTTTTTT. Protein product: CASSGAGGRTGELFF.

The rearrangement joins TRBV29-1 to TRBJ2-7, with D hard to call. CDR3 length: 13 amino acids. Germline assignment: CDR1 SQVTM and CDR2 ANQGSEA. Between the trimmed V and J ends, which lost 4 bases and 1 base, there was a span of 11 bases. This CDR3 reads CSVVDGQSYEQYF. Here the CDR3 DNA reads TGCAGCGTTGTGGATGGGCAGTCCTACGAGCAGTACTTC.

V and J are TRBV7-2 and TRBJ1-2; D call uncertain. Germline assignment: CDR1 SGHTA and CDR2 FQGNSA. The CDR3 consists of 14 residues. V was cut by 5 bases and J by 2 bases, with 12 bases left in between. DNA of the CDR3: TGTGCCAGCAGCCCACGGGAGGGAAACTATGGCTACACCTTC. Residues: CASSPREGNYGYTF.

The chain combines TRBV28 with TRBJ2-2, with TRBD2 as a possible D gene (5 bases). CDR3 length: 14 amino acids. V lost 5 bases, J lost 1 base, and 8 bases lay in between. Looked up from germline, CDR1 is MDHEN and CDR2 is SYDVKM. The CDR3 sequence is CASSIGLNTGELFF. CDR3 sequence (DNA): TGTGCCAGCAGTATCGGACTGAACACCGGGGAGCTGTTTTTT.

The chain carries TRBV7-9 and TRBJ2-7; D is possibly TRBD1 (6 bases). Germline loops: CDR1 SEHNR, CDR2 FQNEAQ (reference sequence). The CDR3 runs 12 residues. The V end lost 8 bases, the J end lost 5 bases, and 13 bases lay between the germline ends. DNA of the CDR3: TGTGCCAGCCAGGTGGGGGCCAACGAGCAGTACTTC. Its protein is CASQVGANEQYF.

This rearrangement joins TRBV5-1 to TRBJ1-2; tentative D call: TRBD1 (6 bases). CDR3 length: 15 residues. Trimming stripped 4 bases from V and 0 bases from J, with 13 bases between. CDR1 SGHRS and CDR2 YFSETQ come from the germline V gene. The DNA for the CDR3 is TGCGCCAGCAGCATCGGACAGTCTTCTAACTATGGCTACACCTTC. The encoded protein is CASSIGQSSNYGYTF. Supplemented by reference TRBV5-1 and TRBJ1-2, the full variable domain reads KAGVTQTPRYLIKTRGQQVTLSCSPISGHRSVSWYQQTPGQGLQFLFEYFSETQRNKGNFPGRFSGRQFSNSRSEMNVSTLELGDSALYLCASSIGQSSNYGYTFGSGTRLTVV.

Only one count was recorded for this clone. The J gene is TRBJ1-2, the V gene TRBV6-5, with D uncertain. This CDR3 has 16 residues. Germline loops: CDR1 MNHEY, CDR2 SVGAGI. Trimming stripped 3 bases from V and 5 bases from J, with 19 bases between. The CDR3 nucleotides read TGTGCCAGCAGTTATACGGCGGGATATAGGGTATATGGCTACACCTTC. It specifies CASSYTAGYRVYGYTF.

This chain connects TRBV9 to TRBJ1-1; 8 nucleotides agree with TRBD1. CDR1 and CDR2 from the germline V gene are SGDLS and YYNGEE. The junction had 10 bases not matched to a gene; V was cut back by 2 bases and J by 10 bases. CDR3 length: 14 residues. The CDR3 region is CASSVGPQGARAFF. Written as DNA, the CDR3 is TGTGCCAGCAGCGTCGGGCCGCAGGGGGCGCGAGCTTTCTTT.

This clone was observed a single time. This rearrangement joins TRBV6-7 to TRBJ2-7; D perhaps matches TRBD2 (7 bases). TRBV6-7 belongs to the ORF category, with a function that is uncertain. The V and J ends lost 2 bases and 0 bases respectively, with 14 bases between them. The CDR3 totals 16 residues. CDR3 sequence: CASSYEGGSNSYEQYF. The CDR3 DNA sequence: TGTGCCAGCAGTTACGAGGGGGGGTCAAACTCCTACGAGCAGTACTTC.

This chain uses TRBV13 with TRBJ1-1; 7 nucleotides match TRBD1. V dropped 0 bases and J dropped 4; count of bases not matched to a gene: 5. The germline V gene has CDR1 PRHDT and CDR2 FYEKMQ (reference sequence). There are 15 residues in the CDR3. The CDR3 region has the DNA TGTGCCAGCAGCTTAGGGGACAGGTTGAGCACTGAAGCTTTCTTT. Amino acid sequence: CASSLGDRLSTEAFF.

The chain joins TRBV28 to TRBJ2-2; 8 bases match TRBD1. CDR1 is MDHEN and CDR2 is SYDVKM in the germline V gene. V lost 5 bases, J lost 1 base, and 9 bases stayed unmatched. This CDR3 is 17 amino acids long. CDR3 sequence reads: CASSPRGQGRNTGELFF. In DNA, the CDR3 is TGTGCCAGCAGTCCTCGAGGACAGGGCAGGAACACCGGGGAGCTGTTTTTT.